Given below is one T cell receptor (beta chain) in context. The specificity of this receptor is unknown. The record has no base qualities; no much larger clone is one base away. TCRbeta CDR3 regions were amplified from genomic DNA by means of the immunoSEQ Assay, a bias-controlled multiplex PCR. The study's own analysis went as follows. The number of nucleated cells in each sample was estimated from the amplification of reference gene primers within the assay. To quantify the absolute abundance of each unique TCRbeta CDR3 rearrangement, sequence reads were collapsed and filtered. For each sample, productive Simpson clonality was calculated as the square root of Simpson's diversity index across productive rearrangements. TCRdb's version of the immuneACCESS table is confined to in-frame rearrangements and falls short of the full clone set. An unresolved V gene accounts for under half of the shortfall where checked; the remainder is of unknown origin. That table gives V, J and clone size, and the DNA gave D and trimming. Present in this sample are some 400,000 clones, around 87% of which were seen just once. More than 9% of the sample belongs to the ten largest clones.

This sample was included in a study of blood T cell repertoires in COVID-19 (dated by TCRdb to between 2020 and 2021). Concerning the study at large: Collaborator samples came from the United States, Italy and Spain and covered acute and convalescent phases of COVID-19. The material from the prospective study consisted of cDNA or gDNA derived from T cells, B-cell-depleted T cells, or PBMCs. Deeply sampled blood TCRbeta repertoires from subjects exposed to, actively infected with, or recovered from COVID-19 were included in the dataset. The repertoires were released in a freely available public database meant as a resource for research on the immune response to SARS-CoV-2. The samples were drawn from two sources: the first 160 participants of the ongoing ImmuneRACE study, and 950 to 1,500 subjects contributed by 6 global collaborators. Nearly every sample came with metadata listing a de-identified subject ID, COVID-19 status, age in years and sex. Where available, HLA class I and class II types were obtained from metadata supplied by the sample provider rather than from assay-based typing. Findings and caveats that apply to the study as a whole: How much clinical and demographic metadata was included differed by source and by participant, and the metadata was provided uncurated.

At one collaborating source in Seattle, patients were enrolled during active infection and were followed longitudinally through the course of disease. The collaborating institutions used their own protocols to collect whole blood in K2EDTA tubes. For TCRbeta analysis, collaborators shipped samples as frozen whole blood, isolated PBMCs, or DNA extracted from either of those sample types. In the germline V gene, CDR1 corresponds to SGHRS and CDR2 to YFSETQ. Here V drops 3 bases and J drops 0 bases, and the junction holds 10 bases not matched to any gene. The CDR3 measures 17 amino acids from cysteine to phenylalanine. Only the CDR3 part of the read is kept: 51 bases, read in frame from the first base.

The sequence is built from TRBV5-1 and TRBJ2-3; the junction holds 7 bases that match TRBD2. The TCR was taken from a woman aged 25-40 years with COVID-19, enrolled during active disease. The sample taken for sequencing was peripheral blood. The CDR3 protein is CASSSGLPSTSTDTQYF. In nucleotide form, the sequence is TGCGCCAGCAGCTCGGGACTACCATCCACTAGCACAGATACGCAGTATTTT.